These T cell receptor beta chains were read from a single sample in a study of blood T cell repertoires in COVID-19. The repertoire was sequenced with immunoSEQ multiplex PCR; TCRdb's copy has only in-frame clones and lacks some. The table records 200,000 or so clones, approximately 90% of them present only once. The sequenced material came from peripheral blood. The receptors derive from a man aged 50 or older with COVID-19, enrolled during active disease. Both conserved end residues are part of each CDR3. D genes are given only for firm matches. Some rows mark clone size as missing; the rest say once, few, many or name a class of expanded clone.

>TRBV7-8|TRBJ1-2|16|-|-
TGTGCCAGCAGCTTAGGGCGTGACATATCTAACTATGGCTACACCTTC
CASSLGRDISNYGYTF
>TRBV7-9|TRBJ1-4|14|-|TRBD1
TGTGCCAGCAGCTTAGCAGGGGGCGGGGAAAAACTGTTTTTT
CASSLAGGGEKLFF
>TRBV4-2|TRBJ1-5|15|-|TRBD1
TGTGCCAGCAGCCGGAACAGGGGAAGCAATCAGCCCCAGCATTTT
CASSRNRGSNQPQHF
>TRBV30|TRBJ2-1|14|-|TRBD1
TGTGCCTGGACTAGGGGACAGGGCTACAATGAGCAGTTCTTC
CAWTRGQGYNEQFF
>TRBV29-1|TRBJ2-3|12|-|TRBD2
TGCAGCGTACTAGCGAGCACAGATACGCAGTATTTT
CSVLASTDTQYF
>TRBV28|TRBJ2-2|15|-|-
TGTGCCAGCAGATCCTCCCAGGGTCCCACCGGGGAGCTGTTTTTT
CASRSSQGPTGELFF
>TRBV10-3|TRBJ2-3|15|-|-
TGTGCCATCAGTGAGTCTAGCGGAGACACAGATACGCAGTATTTT
CAISESSGDTDTQYF
>TRBV24-1|TRBJ2-3|13|-|-
TGTGCCACCAGTGGGGGAGGAGCAGATACGCAGTATTTT
CATSGGGADTQYF
>TRBV18|TRBJ2-5|15|once|TRBD2
TGTGCCAGCTCACCCTGGAGGACTAGAGGAGAGACCCAGTACTTC
CASSPWRTRGETQYF
>TRBV13|TRBJ2-5|13|-|-
TGTGCCAGCAGCTTATCAGGGGTCAGGACCCAGTACTTC
CASSLSGVRTQYF